These T cell receptor beta chains were read from a single sample in a study of blood T cell repertoires in COVID-19. TCRdb's copy holds only in-frame clones and misses some; the assay was immunoSEQ multiplex PCR. Here the sample spans 310,000 or so clones, roughly 90% being singletons. Sample: PBMCs or T cells enriched from blood (not recorded which). These TCRs come from a woman aged 40 to 49 who had recovered from COVID-19. The CDR3 runs from the conserved cysteine through the conserved F or W. A D gene is named only where the DNA matches it firmly. Clone size, where shown, is once, few, many, or a class for clones that have expanded.

D: NA
length: 17
V: TRBV4-1
size: NA
J: TRBJ1-2
CDR3: CASSQIGTSGVGNGYTF
DNA: TGCGCCAGCAGCCAAATTGGGACCTCAGGGGTTGGAAATGGCTACACCTTC

D: NA
length: 15
V: TRBV6-5
size: NA
J: TRBJ1-5
CDR3: CASRLTGNSNQPQHF
DNA: TGTGCCAGCAGGCTGACAGGTAATAGCAATCAGCCCCAGCATTTT

D: NA
length: 13
V: TRBV18
size: once
J: TRBJ1-6
CDR3: CASSRGEGSPLHF
DNA: TGTGCCAGCTCACGAGGTGAGGGTTCACCCCTCCACTTT

D: TRBD1
length: 18
V: TRBV4-1
size: NA
J: TRBJ1-5
CDR3: CASSQLLRGTGSNQPQHF
DNA: TGCGCCAGCAGCCAACTCTTACGCGGGACAGGGAGCAATCAGCCCCAGCATTTT

D: TRBD2
length: 14
V: TRBV7-2
size: NA
J: TRBJ2-7
CDR3: CASSLETSGVFQYF
DNA: TGTGCCAGCAGCTTAGAGACTAGCGGGGTCTTTCAGTACTTC

D: NA
length: 14
V: TRBV25-1
size: NA
J: TRBJ2-1
CDR3: CASPECARFSEQFF
DNA: TGTGCCAGCCCCGAGTGCGCCCGATTTAGTGAGCAGTTCTTC

D: TRBD2
length: 15
V: TRBV28
size: NA
J: TRBJ2-7
CDR3: CASKIKRGGSDEQYF
DNA: TGTGCCAGCAAAATAAAGCGGGGGGGCAGCGACGAGCAGTACTTC

D: NA
length: 16
V: TRBV4-2
size: NA
J: TRBJ1-1
CDR3: CASSQDYRVIGTEAFF
DNA: TGTGCCAGCAGCCAAGATTACAGGGTAATAGGCACTGAAGCTTTCTTT

D: NA
length: 14
V: TRBV25-1
size: NA
J: TRBJ1-2
CDR3: CASSVGVQGYGYTF
DNA: TGTGCCAGCTCAGTTGGCGTGCAGGGCTATGGCTACACCTTC

D: TRBD2
length: 22
V: TRBV19
size: NA
J: TRBJ2-3
CDR3: CASSVRDGGPGLAGDRTDTQYF
DNA: TGTGCCAGTAGCGTCCGGGACGGTGGGCCGGGGCTAGCGGGAGATAGGACAGATACGCAGTATTTT

D: NA
length: 16
V: TRBV7-3
size: NA
J: TRBJ2-2
CDR3: CASSRGWAGNTGELFF
DNA: TGTGCCAGCAGCCGCGGGTGGGCGGGGAACACCGGGGAGCTGTTTTTT

D: NA
length: 14
V: TRBV4-2
size: few
J: TRBJ2-3
CDR3: CASSQDKAADTQYF
DNA: TGTGCCAGCAGCCAAGATAAAGCGGCAGATACGCAGTATTTT

D: NA
length: 14
V: TRBV7-9
size: NA
J: TRBJ2-1
CDR3: CASSLGGAINEQFF
DNA: TGTGCCAGCAGCTTAGGTGGGGCTATAAATGAGCAGTTCTTC

D: NA
length: 15
V: TRBV4-3
size: once
J: TRBJ1-1
CDR3: CASSQGGQLNTEAFF
DNA: TGCGCCAGCAGCCAAGGTGGACAGCTGAACACTGAAGCTTTCTTT

D: NA
length: 14
V: TRBV9
size: NA
J: TRBJ2-3
CDR3: CASSGRTTRDTQYF
DNA: TGTGCCAGCAGCGGTCGGACTACCAGGGATACGCAGTATTTT

D: TRBD2
length: 15
V: TRBV7-2
size: NA
J: TRBJ2-5
CDR3: CASSRGGGSGETQYF
DNA: TGTGCCAGCAGCCGCGGGGGAGGGTCGGGAGAGACCCAGTACTTC

D: TRBD1
length: 14
V: TRBV3-1/TRBV3-2
size: NA
J: TRBJ1-4
CDR3: CASSLTGAGEKLFF
DNA: TGTGCCAGCAGCCTAACAGGGGCTGGAGAAAAACTGTTTTTT

D: TRBD1
length: 14
V: TRBV5-1
size: NA
J: TRBJ1-1
CDR3: CASSLTGGITEAFF
DNA: TGCGCCAGCAGCTTAACAGGGGGGATCACTGAAGCTTTCTTT

D: TRBD1
length: 17
V: TRBV27
size: NA
J: TRBJ1-6
CDR3: CASRRDRGSSYNSPLHF
DNA: TGTGCCAGCAGAAGGGACAGGGGCAGCTCCTATAATTCACCCCTCCACTTT

D: NA
length: 13
V: TRBV7-2
size: NA
J: TRBJ1-1
CDR3: CASSVSRGAEAFF
DNA: TGTGCCAGCAGCGTGAGTCGGGGGGCTGAAGCTTTCTTT

D: TRBD2
length: 16
V: TRBV4-1
size: NA
J: TRBJ2-1
CDR3: CASSQVLAGPYNEQFF
DNA: TGCGCCAGCAGCCAAGTTCTAGCGGGACCCTACAATGAGCAGTTCTTC

D: NA
length: 13
V: TRBV28
size: NA
J: TRBJ1-5
CDR3: CASTRTGNQPQHF
DNA: TGTGCCAGCACCCGGACAGGCAATCAGCCCCAGCATTTT

D: TRBD2
length: 13
V: TRBV29-1
size: NA
J: TRBJ2-1
CDR3: CSVEEREDNEQFF
DNA: TGCAGCGTTGAGGAGCGGGAGGACAATGAGCAGTTCTTC

D: TRBD2
length: 14
V: TRBV5-5
size: few
J: TRBJ2-7
CDR3: CASSFDIAGGEQYF
DNA: TGTGCCAGCAGCTTTGATATAGCGGGAGGGGAGCAGTACTTC

D: NA
length: 14
V: TRBV7-3
size: NA
J: TRBJ2-2
CDR3: CASSFAGATGELFF
DNA: TGTGCCAGCAGCTTTGCGGGCGCCACCGGGGAGCTGTTTTTT

D: TRBD1
length: 13
V: TRBV30
size: NA
J: TRBJ1-1
CDR3: CASRQGGPSEAFF
DNA: TGTGCCTCTAGACAGGGAGGACCCTCTGAAGCTTTCTTT

D: TRBD2
length: 15
V: TRBV11-1
size: NA
J: TRBJ2-3
CDR3: CASTSGTRATDTQYF
DNA: TGTGCCAGCACCAGCGGGACTAGGGCAACCGATACGCAGTATTTT

D: NA
length: 14
V: TRBV28
size: NA
J: TRBJ1-5
CDR3: CASSLGHPNQPQHF
DNA: TGTGCCAGCAGTTTGGGACACCCCAATCAGCCCCAGCATTTT

D: NA
length: 15
V: TRBV5-6
size: NA
J: TRBJ1-4
CDR3: CASSSSGTTNEKLFF
DNA: TGTGCCAGCAGCTCCTCGGGGACAACTAATGAAAAACTGTTTTTT

D: NA
length: 14
V: TRBV3-1/TRBV3-2
size: NA
J: TRBJ1-4
CDR3: CASSQDATNEKLFF
DNA: TGTGCCAGCAGCCAAGACGCAACTAATGAAAAACTGTTTTTT

D: TRBD2
length: 16
V: TRBV7-3
size: few
J: TRBJ2-5
CDR3: CASSASGGASLETQYF
DNA: TGTGCCAGCAGCGCCAGCGGGGGGGCCTCTTTAGAGACCCAGTACTTC

D: NA
length: 16
V: TRBV11-2
size: NA
J: TRBJ1-1
CDR3: CASSLDRFTMNTEAFF
DNA: TGTGCCAGCAGCTTAGACAGGTTTACAATGAACACTGAAGCTTTCTTT

D: NA
length: 17
V: TRBV28
size: NA
J: TRBJ2-7
CDR3: CASSFFSRWLREDEQYF
DNA: TGTGCCAGCAGTTTTTTCTCCCGGTGGCTGCGAGAGGACGAGCAGTACTTC

D: TRBD1
length: 17
V: TRBV4-1
size: NA
J: TRBJ2-3
CDR3: CASSQEVAGGETDTQYF
DNA: TGCGCCAGCAGCCAAGAGGTGGCAGGGGGCGAGACAGATACGCAGTATTTT

D: TRBD1
length: 14
V: TRBV13
size: NA
J: TRBJ1-6
CDR3: CASSLGTEGSPLHF
DNA: TGTGCCAGCAGCCTCGGGACAGAGGGTTCACCCCTCCACTTT

D: NA
length: 13
V: TRBV10-3
size: NA
J: TRBJ1-6
CDR3: CAINVALDSPLHF
DNA: TGTGCCATCAACGTGGCCTTGGATTCACCCCTCCACTTT

D: NA
length: 17
V: TRBV6-4
size: NA
J: TRBJ2-4
CDR3: CASSEYLEWEAKNIQYF
DNA: TGTGCCAGCAGTGAGTACCTGGAGTGGGAGGCCAAAAACATTCAGTACTTC

D: NA
length: 13
V: TRBV6-5
size: NA
J: TRBJ1-5
CDR3: CASMSGGNQPQHF
DNA: TGTGCCAGCATGTCCGGAGGTAATCAGCCCCAGCATTTT

D: TRBD2
length: 15
V: TRBV11-2
size: few
J: TRBJ2-1
CDR3: CASSSSSGGAPEQFF
DNA: TGTGCCAGCAGCTCCTCTAGCGGGGGGGCCCCTGAGCAGTTCTTC

D: NA
length: 15
V: TRBV7-2
size: once
J: TRBJ1-5
CDR3: CASSLDAGNNQPQHF
DNA: TGTGCCAGCAGCTTAGACGCGGGAAACAATCAGCCCCAGCATTTT

D: NA
length: 12
V: TRBV30
size: NA
J: TRBJ1-1
CDR3: CAWTRLNTEAFF
DNA: TGTGCCTGGACCCGTTTGAACACTGAAGCTTTCTTT

D: TRBD2
length: 16
V: TRBV28
size: NA
J: TRBJ2-3
CDR3: CASSRVAGVGKDTQYF
DNA: TGTGCCAGCAGTCGAGTAGCGGGTGTGGGTAAAGATACGCAGTATTTT

D: TRBD1
length: 14
V: TRBV7-9
size: few
J: TRBJ1-1
CDR3: CASSSRDREVEAFF
DNA: TGTGCCAGCAGCTCCCGGGACAGGGAGGTTGAAGCTTTCTTT

D: TRBD2
length: 15
V: TRBV30
size: NA
J: TRBJ2-7
CDR3: CAWSIAGGPSYEQYF
DNA: TGTGCCTGGAGTATAGCGGGGGGGCCCTCCTACGAGCAGTACTTC

D: TRBD2
length: 22
V: TRBV5-1
size: NA
J: TRBJ2-1
CDR3: CASSLGLAGGPSLPSSYNEQFF
DNA: TGCGCCAGCAGCCTGGGACTAGCGGGGGGGCCCTCCCTTCCGAGCTCCTACAATGAGCAGTTCTTC

D: NA
length: 13
V: TRBV12-3/TRBV12-4
size: NA
J: TRBJ2-7
CDR3: CASRGSGTYEQYF
DNA: TGTGCCAGCCGGGGGAGCGGAACCTACGAGCAGTACTTC

D: NA
length: 13
V: TRBV5-4
size: NA
J: TRBJ1-1
CDR3: CASRPQVNTEAFF
DNA: TGTGCCAGCAGACCTCAGGTGAACACTGAAGCTTTCTTT

D: TRBD1
length: 14
V: TRBV11-2
size: NA
J: TRBJ1-4
CDR3: CASSYRGVGEKLFF
DNA: TGTGCCAGCAGCTACAGGGGGGTCGGGGAAAAACTGTTTTTT

D: NA
length: 18
V: TRBV23-1
size: NA
J: TRBJ1-6
CDR3: CASSQWRRARTFNSPLHF
DNA: TGCGCCAGCAGTCAATGGAGACGGGCCCGGACTTTTAATTCACCCCTCCACTTT

D: NA
length: 13
V: TRBV7-2
size: once
J: TRBJ2-1
CDR3: CASRSTGFNEQFF
DNA: TGTGCCAGCAGATCTACAGGGTTTAATGAGCAGTTCTTC

D: TRBD1
length: 13
V: TRBV30
size: NA
J: TRBJ1-2
CDR3: CAWRTDRNYGYTF
DNA: TGTGCCTGGAGAACGGACAGGAACTATGGCTACACCTTC

D: NA
length: 13
V: TRBV6-5
size: few
J: TRBJ1-1
CDR3: CASREDGYTEAFF
DNA: TGTGCCAGCAGAGAGGATGGGTACACTGAAGCTTTCTTT

D: NA
length: 14
V: TRBV7-9
size: NA
J: TRBJ2-5
CDR3: CASSSRGPSETQYF
DNA: TGTGCCAGCAGCTCCAGGGGACCCTCAGAGACCCAGTACTTC

D: NA
length: 15
V: TRBV4-2
size: NA
J: TRBJ1-5
CDR3: CASSQDGGAHQPQHF
DNA: TGTGCCAGCAGCCAAGATGGCGGGGCTCACCAGCCCCAGCATTTT

D: NA
length: 14
V: TRBV9
size: NA
J: TRBJ1-5
CDR3: CASSPSSGNQPQHF
DNA: TGTGCCAGCAGTCCCTCATCGGGCAATCAGCCCCAGCATTTT

D: NA
length: 13
V: TRBV5-1
size: NA
J: TRBJ2-7
CDR3: CASSLGGYYEQYF
DNA: TGCGCCAGCAGCTTGGGCGGGTACTACGAGCAGTACTTC